This T cell receptor (beta chain) appears in the sequencing data of a study of Graves' ophthalmopathy and Graves' hyperthyroidism. Study conclusions and caveats: Thyroid clonotypes that were expanded above 0.001 frequency mostly also appeared in blood. A model built from 13 signatures distinguished ophthalmopathy from stable hyperthyroidism with about 90% sensitivity and about 80% specificity.

This clonotype was counted at least ten times. What it recognizes is unknown. Using RNA transcripts, the TCR beta CDR3 regions were amplified. HTBI-primed RT-PCR formed the first round, and a multiplex PCR formed the second. TCRdb reanalysed the multiplex PCR reads using MiXCR and keeps one entry per CDR3 protein. The sample has roughly 230,000 distinct CDR3 sequences, about a fifth seen once. The sequence came from a woman in her forties or fifties with Graves' ophthalmopathy. Input material: peripheral blood.

The CDR3: CASGPNSNQPQHF. The CDR3 coding sequence is TGTGCCAGCGGACCAAATTCGAATCAGCCCCAGCATTTT. V gene TRBV25-1 combines with J gene TRBJ1-5; D gene uncertain. Trimming took 8 bases from V and 4 from J, leaving 12 bases between them. This CDR3 has 13 residues. Germline loops: CDR1 MGHDK, CDR2 SYGVNS.